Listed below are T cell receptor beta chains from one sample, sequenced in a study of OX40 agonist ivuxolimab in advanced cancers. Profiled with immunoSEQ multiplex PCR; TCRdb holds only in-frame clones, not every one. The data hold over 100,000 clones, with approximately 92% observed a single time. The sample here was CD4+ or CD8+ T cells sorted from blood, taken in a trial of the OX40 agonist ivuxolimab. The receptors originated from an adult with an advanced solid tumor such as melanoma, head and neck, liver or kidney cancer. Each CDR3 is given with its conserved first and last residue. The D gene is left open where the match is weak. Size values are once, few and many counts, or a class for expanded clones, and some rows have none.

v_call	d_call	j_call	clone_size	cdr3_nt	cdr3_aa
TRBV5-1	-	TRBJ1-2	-	TGCGCCAGCAGCTTGGTAGAGGCGGCTGGCTACACCTTC	CASSLVEAAGYTF
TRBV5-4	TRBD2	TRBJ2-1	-	TGTGCCAGCAGCTTGGGGGGCGGGGGAACCTACAATGAGCAGTTCTTC	CASSLGGGGTYNEQFF
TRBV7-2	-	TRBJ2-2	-	TGTGCCAGCAGCTCCCCGAACACCGGGGAGCTGTTTTTT	CASSSPNTGELFF
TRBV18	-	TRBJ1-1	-	TGTGCCACTTTGGCTGGTTTGAACACTGAAGCTTTCTTT	CATLAGLNTEAFF
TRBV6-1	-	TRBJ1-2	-	TGTGCCAGCAGTGAAGCGACACGGCAGTCCTATGGCTACACCTTC	CASSEATRQSYGYTF
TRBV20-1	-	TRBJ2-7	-	TGCAGTGCTAGGGGGGGCGACGAGCAGTACTTC	CSARGGDEQYF
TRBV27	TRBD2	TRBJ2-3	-	TGTGCCAGCAGCGGACTAGCGGGGGGACCCAGGTTGCAGTATTTT	CASSGLAGGPRLQYF
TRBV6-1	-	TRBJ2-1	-	TGTGCCAGCAGTCCAGGGTTGCTAGTCTCAGAGCAGTTCTTC	CASSPGLLVSEQFF
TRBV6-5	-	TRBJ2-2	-	TGTGCCAGCAGGACCGCCGGGACAAAGGCCGGGGAGCTGTTTTTT	CASRTAGTKAGELFF
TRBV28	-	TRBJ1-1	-	TGTGCCAGCAGTTTATTGAAGGGGGACACGCGAGCTTTCTTT	CASSLLKGDTRAFF
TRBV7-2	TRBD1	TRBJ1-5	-	TGTGCCAGCAGCTACGGGACAGGGGGTCTCATGCCCCAGCATTTT	CASSYGTGGLMPQHF
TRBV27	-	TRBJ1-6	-	TGTGCCAGCAGCCGGCGGGGCCCCTATAATTCACCCCTCCACTTT	CASSRRGPYNSPLHF
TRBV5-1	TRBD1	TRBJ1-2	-	TGCGCCAGCAGCTTGGAGGGACAGGGCGATGGCTACACCTTC	CASSLEGQGDGYTF
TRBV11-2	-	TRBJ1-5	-	TGTGCCAGCAGCCGGGAGGGTATAGGTCAGCCCCAGCATTTT	CASSREGIGQPQHF
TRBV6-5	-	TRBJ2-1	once	TGTGCCAGCAGCCGAAAGGGTTTCGGAGGTGAGCAGTTCTTC	CASSRKGFGGEQFF
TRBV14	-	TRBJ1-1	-	TGTGCCAGCAGCCAAGGGATTATGGTTAACACTGAAGCTTTCTTT	CASSQGIMVNTEAFF
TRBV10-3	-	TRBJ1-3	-	TGTGCCACCCTAAAAGGAGGCTCTGGAAACACCATATATTTT	CATLKGGSGNTIYF
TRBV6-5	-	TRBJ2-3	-	TGTGCCAGCAGTCACCCAGGCACGGGAGATACGCAGTATTTT	CASSHPGTGDTQYF
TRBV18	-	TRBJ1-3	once	TGTGCCAGCTCACCGGAAGGAGGATCTGGAAACACCATATATTTT	CASSPEGGSGNTIYF
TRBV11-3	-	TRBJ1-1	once	TGTGCCAGCAGCTTACTCCGGGAGACTGAAGCTTTCTTT	CASSLLRETEAFF
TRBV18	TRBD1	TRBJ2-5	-	TGTGCCAGCTCACGGGGGACAGGCCAAGAGACCCAGTACTTC	CASSRGTGQETQYF